This is a list of T cell receptor beta chains from one sample in a study of T cell responses to AZD1222 COVID-19 vaccine. This table comes from immunoSEQ multiplex PCR, and its TCRdb copy is limited to in-frame clones, with some not included. The table lists 95,000 to 150,000 clones, around nine tenths of them singletons, with around 1.7% in the top ten. The sample was peripheral blood, taken on day 0 of AZD1222 vaccination. The receptor set was obtained from an adult in good health. The CDR3 runs from the conserved cysteine through the conserved F or W. Each record gives: V gene, clone size, D gene, J gene, CDR3 length, CDR3 protein, CDR3 DNA. D genes are given only for firm matches. The size field is filled for only some rows; it gives once, few, many or a size class.

V gene: TRBV6-5; clone size: NA; D gene: TRBD1; J gene: TRBJ1-1; CDR3 length: 15; CDR3 protein: CASGQGAKIGTEAFF; CDR3 DNA: TGTGCCAGCGGACAGGGGGCGAAGATTGGCACTGAAGCTTTCTTT
V gene: TRBV10-2; clone size: NA; D gene: NA; J gene: TRBJ1-3; CDR3 length: 16; CDR3 protein: CASSEGVGRSGNTIYF; CDR3 DNA: TGCGCCAGCAGTGAGGGGGTGGGACGCTCTGGAAACACCATATATTTT
V gene: TRBV11-3; clone size: NA; D gene: TRBD2; J gene: TRBJ2-1; CDR3 length: 15; CDR3 protein: CASSEGTSEYNEQFF; CDR3 DNA: TGTGCCAGCAGCGAGGGGACTAGCGAGTACAATGAGCAGTTCTTC
V gene: TRBV15; clone size: once; D gene: NA; J gene: TRBJ1-2; CDR3 length: 15; CDR3 protein: CATSREIAANYGYTF; CDR3 DNA: TGTGCCACCAGCAGAGAAATAGCCGCTAACTATGGCTACACCTTC
V gene: TRBV6-2/TRBV6-3; clone size: NA; D gene: TRBD1; J gene: TRBJ1-1; CDR3 length: 14; CDR3 protein: CASSSPTGGIEAFF; CDR3 DNA: TGTGCCAGCAGTTCCCCGACAGGGGGGATTGAAGCTTTCTTT
V gene: TRBV5-1; clone size: NA; D gene: TRBD1; J gene: TRBJ1-3; CDR3 length: 15; CDR3 protein: CASSFTGGSGNTIYF; CDR3 DNA: TGCGCCAGCAGCTTCACAGGGGGCTCTGGAAACACCATATATTTT
V gene: TRBV18; clone size: NA; D gene: NA; J gene: TRBJ1-5; CDR3 length: 14; CDR3 protein: CASSRRGVGQPQHF; CDR3 DNA: TGTGCCAGCTCAAGGAGAGGGGTGGGCCAGCCCCAGCATTTT
V gene: TRBV30; clone size: once; D gene: NA; J gene: TRBJ1-2; CDR3 length: 13; CDR3 protein: CAWSRQPNYGYTF; CDR3 DNA: TGTGCCTGGAGTAGACAGCCTAACTATGGCTACACCTTC
V gene: TRBV3-1/TRBV3-2; clone size: NA; D gene: TRBD1; J gene: TRBJ1-2; CDR3 length: 16; CDR3 protein: CASSPIRGQKNYGYTF; CDR3 DNA: TGTGCCAGCAGCCCTATCCGGGGACAGAAAAACTATGGCTACACCTTC
V gene: TRBV28; clone size: once; D gene: NA; J gene: TRBJ2-3; CDR3 length: 15; CDR3 protein: CASSPAGARGDTQYF; CDR3 DNA: TGTGCCAGCAGTCCGGCGGGGGCGCGAGGAGATACGCAGTATTTT
V gene: TRBV19; clone size: NA; D gene: NA; J gene: TRBJ2-7; CDR3 length: 12; CDR3 protein: CASSRGAGEQYF; CDR3 DNA: TGTGCCAGTAGTCGAGGGGCGGGCGAGCAGTACTTC
V gene: TRBV9; clone size: NA; D gene: TRBD1; J gene: TRBJ1-4; CDR3 length: 15; CDR3 protein: CASSVVGGGGEKLFF; CDR3 DNA: TGTGCCAGCAGCGTAGTAGGGGGCGGTGGTGAAAAACTGTTTTTT
V gene: TRBV2; clone size: NA; D gene: NA; J gene: TRBJ1-6; CDR3 length: 16; CDR3 protein: CASSEIQVTNNSPLHF; CDR3 DNA: TGTGCCAGCAGTGAGATACAGGTCACAAATAATTCACCCCTCCACTTT
V gene: TRBV29-1; clone size: NA; D gene: NA; J gene: TRBJ1-1; CDR3 length: 12; CDR3 protein: CSVGGEGTEAFF; CDR3 DNA: TGCAGCGTTGGTGGGGAGGGCACTGAAGCTTTCTTT
V gene: TRBV12-3/TRBV12-4; clone size: NA; D gene: NA; J gene: TRBJ2-1; CDR3 length: 13; CDR3 protein: CASRGSSYNEQFF; CDR3 DNA: TGTGCCAGCAGAGGTTCTAGCTACAATGAGCAGTTCTTC
V gene: TRBV27; clone size: NA; D gene: TRBD2; J gene: TRBJ2-5; CDR3 length: 15; CDR3 protein: CASSSDGRYGETQYF; CDR3 DNA: TGTGCCAGCAGTTCGGACGGGAGGTACGGAGAGACCCAGTACTTC
V gene: TRBV7-3; clone size: NA; D gene: NA; J gene: TRBJ2-3; CDR3 length: 16; CDR3 protein: CASSLAGITSTDTQYF; CDR3 DNA: TGTGCCAGCAGCTTAGCAGGGATAACTAGCACAGATACGCAGTATTTT
V gene: TRBV7-2; clone size: few; D gene: TRBD1; J gene: TRBJ1-1; CDR3 length: 15; CDR3 protein: CASSPGQGMNTEAFF; CDR3 DNA: TGTGCCAGCAGCCCAGGACAGGGGATGAACACTGAAGCTTTCTTT
V gene: TRBV27; clone size: once; D gene: TRBD2; J gene: TRBJ2-5; CDR3 length: 14; CDR3 protein: CASGRTSAGETQYF; CDR3 DNA: TGTGCCAGCGGTCGAACTAGCGCAGGAGAGACCCAGTACTTC
V gene: TRBV19; clone size: NA; D gene: NA; J gene: TRBJ1-2; CDR3 length: 15; CDR3 protein: CASSLRTQGDYGYTF; CDR3 DNA: TGTGCCAGTAGTCTCAGGACCCAAGGTGACTATGGCTACACCTTC
V gene: TRBV27; clone size: NA; D gene: TRBD1; J gene: TRBJ2-1; CDR3 length: 15; CDR3 protein: CASSFGTGLGDEQFF; CDR3 DNA: TGTGCCAGCAGTTTCGGGACAGGGCTGGGCGATGAGCAGTTCTTC
V gene: TRBV5-8; clone size: NA; D gene: NA; J gene: TRBJ1-2; CDR3 length: 15; CDR3 protein: CASSPNRDIHMGYTF; CDR3 DNA: TGTGCCAGCAGCCCGAACCGGGACATCCACATGGGCTACACCTTC
V gene: TRBV7-2; clone size: NA; D gene: NA; J gene: TRBJ2-5; CDR3 length: 15; CDR3 protein: CASSSQRGRGETQYF; CDR3 DNA: TGTGCCAGCAGCTCCCAGCGGGGCAGGGGGGAGACCCAGTACTTC
V gene: TRBV3-1/TRBV3-2; clone size: NA; D gene: NA; J gene: TRBJ2-7; CDR3 length: 15; CDR3 protein: CASSPLGRTSYEQYF; CDR3 DNA: TGTGCCAGCAGCCCCCTCGGACGGACGTCCTACGAGCAGTACTTC
V gene: TRBV19; clone size: once; D gene: TRBD2; J gene: TRBJ2-5; CDR3 length: 12; CDR3 protein: CASGAGEETQYF; CDR3 DNA: TGTGCCAGTGGGGCGGGGGAAGAGACCCAGTACTTC
V gene: TRBV24-1; clone size: NA; D gene: NA; J gene: TRBJ1-1; CDR3 length: 13; CDR3 protein: CATRSDRNTEAFF; CDR3 DNA: TGTGCCACCAGGTCGGACAGGAACACTGAAGCTTTCTTT
V gene: TRBV19; clone size: NA; D gene: TRBD1; J gene: TRBJ2-7; CDR3 length: 13; CDR3 protein: CASAGTGAGEQYF; CDR3 DNA: TGTGCCAGTGCGGGGACAGGGGCAGGCGAGCAGTACTTC
V gene: TRBV7-9; clone size: NA; D gene: TRBD2; J gene: TRBJ2-7; CDR3 length: 16; CDR3 protein: CASSPRWTSLTYEQYF; CDR3 DNA: TGTGCCAGCAGCCCCCGCTGGACTAGCTTAACCTACGAGCAGTACTTC
V gene: TRBV28; clone size: NA; D gene: NA; J gene: TRBJ1-1; CDR3 length: 13; CDR3 protein: CAVLPGHGTEAFF; CDR3 DNA: TGTGCCGTCCTACCAGGACACGGCACTGAAGCTTTCTTT
V gene: TRBV7-9; clone size: NA; D gene: NA; J gene: TRBJ2-5; CDR3 length: 14; CDR3 protein: CASSLTGAQETQYF; CDR3 DNA: TGTGCCAGCAGCTTGACGGGGGCCCAAGAGACCCAGTACTTC
V gene: TRBV11-1; clone size: NA; D gene: NA; J gene: TRBJ2-5; CDR3 length: 13; CDR3 protein: CASTYEGSETQYF; CDR3 DNA: TGTGCCAGCACCTACGAGGGGTCGGAGACCCAGTACTTC
V gene: TRBV7-2; clone size: once; D gene: TRBD2; J gene: TRBJ2-3; CDR3 length: 15; CDR3 protein: CASSLTGGPPDTQYF; CDR3 DNA: TGTGCCAGCAGCTTGACGGGAGGGCCGCCAGATACGCAGTATTTT
V gene: TRBV27; clone size: once; D gene: TRBD1; J gene: TRBJ1-2; CDR3 length: 17; CDR3 protein: CASSRGGPPASNYGYTF; CDR3 DNA: TGTGCCAGCAGCAGGGGGGGACCCCCGGCCTCTAACTATGGCTACACCTTC
V gene: TRBV14; clone size: NA; D gene: NA; J gene: TRBJ1-2; CDR3 length: 13; CDR3 protein: CASSQNANYGYTF; CDR3 DNA: TGTGCCAGCAGTCAAAACGCTAACTATGGCTACACCTTC
V gene: TRBV18; clone size: NA; D gene: NA; J gene: TRBJ2-3; CDR3 length: 14; CDR3 protein: CASSPPGGTDTQYF; CDR3 DNA: TGTGCCAGCTCACCACCGGGGGGCACAGATACGCAGTATTTT
V gene: TRBV5-1; clone size: NA; D gene: TRBD1; J gene: TRBJ1-1; CDR3 length: 14; CDR3 protein: CASSWDLQGTEAFF; CDR3 DNA: TGCGCCAGCAGCTGGGACCTACAGGGGACTGAAGCTTTCTTT
V gene: TRBV9; clone size: NA; D gene: NA; J gene: TRBJ2-7; CDR3 length: 15; CDR3 protein: CASSVGGALSYEQYF; CDR3 DNA: TGTGCCAGCAGCGTAGGAGGGGCTCTCTCCTACGAGCAGTACTTC
V gene: TRBV19; clone size: NA; D gene: TRBD1; J gene: TRBJ1-5; CDR3 length: 14; CDR3 protein: CASSGTGGFQPQHF; CDR3 DNA: TGTGCCAGTAGCGGAACAGGGGGTTTTCAGCCCCAGCATTTT
V gene: TRBV3-1/TRBV3-2; clone size: NA; D gene: TRBD1; J gene: TRBJ1-6; CDR3 length: 14; CDR3 protein: CASSKVPGGAPLHF; CDR3 DNA: TGTGCCAGCAGCAAGGTCCCAGGGGGGGCACCCCTCCACTTT
V gene: TRBV18; clone size: NA; D gene: TRBD1; J gene: TRBJ1-6; CDR3 length: 15; CDR3 protein: CASSLGQGQESPLHF; CDR3 DNA: TGTGCCAGCTCACTGGGACAGGGACAGGAGTCACCCCTCCACTTT
V gene: TRBV30; clone size: NA; D gene: TRBD1; J gene: TRBJ1-1; CDR3 length: 15; CDR3 protein: CAWGSRTGQNTEAFF; CDR3 DNA: TGTGCCTGGGGATCCCGGACAGGGCAAAACACTGAAGCTTTCTTT
V gene: TRBV2; clone size: NA; D gene: TRBD2; J gene: TRBJ2-5; CDR3 length: 15; CDR3 protein: CASSDVASGKETQYF; CDR3 DNA: TGTGCCAGCAGTGATGTGGCTAGCGGAAAAGAGACCCAGTACTTC
V gene: TRBV18; clone size: NA; D gene: NA; J gene: TRBJ1-1; CDR3 length: 13; CDR3 protein: CASSPSRDTEAFF; CDR3 DNA: TGTGCCAGCTCACCAAGCAGGGACACTGAAGCTTTCTTT
V gene: TRBV7-2; clone size: NA; D gene: NA; J gene: TRBJ2-3; CDR3 length: 13; CDR3 protein: CASSTREADTQYF; CDR3 DNA: TGTGCCAGCAGCACCAGGGAGGCAGATACGCAGTATTTT
V gene: TRBV18; clone size: NA; D gene: TRBD1; J gene: TRBJ1-6; CDR3 length: 15; CDR3 protein: CASSEVGQGNSPLHF; CDR3 DNA: TGTGCCAGCTCAGAGGTGGGACAGGGTAATTCACCCCTCCACTTT
V gene: TRBV5-8; clone size: NA; D gene: NA; J gene: TRBJ2-6; CDR3 length: 17; CDR3 protein: CASSPYNDPSGANVLTF; CDR3 DNA: TGTGCCAGCAGCCCCTATAATGACCCCTCTGGGGCCAACGTCCTGACTTTC
V gene: TRBV9; clone size: once; D gene: NA; J gene: TRBJ2-7; CDR3 length: 16; CDR3 protein: CASSVGPRQFDYEQYF; CDR3 DNA: TGTGCCAGCAGCGTAGGCCCCAGACAGTTCGACTACGAGCAGTACTTC
V gene: TRBV10-3; clone size: NA; D gene: TRBD1; J gene: TRBJ1-1; CDR3 length: 14; CDR3 protein: CAISEGDRASEAFF; CDR3 DNA: TGTGCCATCAGTGAGGGGGACAGAGCCTCTGAAGCTTTCTTT
V gene: TRBV7-9; clone size: NA; D gene: TRBD1; J gene: TRBJ1-2; CDR3 length: 15; CDR3 protein: CASSLAGDRYYGYTF; CDR3 DNA: TGTGCCAGCAGCTTAGCGGGGGACAGGTACTATGGCTACACCTTC
V gene: TRBV9; clone size: NA; D gene: TRBD2; J gene: TRBJ2-1; CDR3 length: 15; CDR3 protein: CASSTGLAEGNEQFF; CDR3 DNA: TGTGCCAGCAGCACCGGACTAGCGGAGGGGAATGAGCAGTTCTTC
V gene: TRBV4-3; clone size: NA; D gene: NA; J gene: TRBJ1-1; CDR3 length: 13; CDR3 protein: CASSQDLSGEAFF; CDR3 DNA: TGCGCCAGCAGCCAGGACCTCTCGGGTGAAGCTTTCTTT
V gene: TRBV27; clone size: NA; D gene: NA; J gene: TRBJ1-1; CDR3 length: 16; CDR3 protein: CASSRTGSVVVTEAFF; CDR3 DNA: TGTGCCAGCAGTCGAACAGGGTCCGTGGTCGTCACTGAAGCTTTCTTT
V gene: TRBV19; clone size: NA; D gene: NA; J gene: TRBJ1-1; CDR3 length: 13; CDR3 protein: CASSIEEDTEAFF; CDR3 DNA: TGTGCCAGTAGTATAGAGGAAGACACTGAAGCTTTCTTT
V gene: TRBV7-9; clone size: NA; D gene: NA; J gene: TRBJ1-1; CDR3 length: 15; CDR3 protein: CASSLEDGLNTEAFF; CDR3 DNA: TGTGCCAGCAGCTTAGAGGACGGACTGAACACTGAAGCTTTCTTT